The clone carrying this TCR beta chain was seen ten or more times. The entry originates in a study of T-cell reconstitution after alpha-beta-depleted transplantation in children. The CDR3 has 14 amino acids. CDR1 LGHDT and CDR2 YNNKEL come from the germline V gene (reference sequence). Trimming at V came to 1 base and at J to 10 bases, leaving 7 bases not matched to a gene. Unique molecular identifiers were incorporated during preparation of the TCRbeta library. MiXCR, applied by TCRdb to the PCR reads, yields one record per CDR3 protein. This sample has just over 70,000 distinct CDR3 sequences, with about 7% found just once.

The rearrangement uses TRBV3-1 and TRBJ2-1; 7 bases fit TRBD2. The source material was PBMCs from the stem cell graft donor, sampled from the stem cell graft. This TCR was recovered from a human donor who donated a stem cell graft to a child with acute lymphoblastic leukemia. CDR3 amino acids: CASSQVKKRGEQFF. The CDR3 DNA is TGTGCCAGCAGCCAAGTAAAGAAGCGGGGAGAGCAGTTCTTC.